This is a list of T cell receptor beta chains from one sample in a study of blood T cells in healthy people across ages. TCRdb ran MiXCR on the 5' RACE reads and lists one entry per CDR3 protein. The sample carries about 400,000 distinct CDR3 sequences, roughly half recorded once. The sequenced sample consisted of blood. These receptors all stem from a man aged 55 to 70 in good health. Each CDR3 is given with its conserved first and last residue. A D gene is named only where the DNA matches it firmly. Size tells how often a clone was seen (once, few, many) or the class of an expanded clone, and some rows leave it out.

CASRPAGGPYEQYF TGTGCCAGCAGACCTGCCGGGGGACCATACGAGCAGTACTTC many . TRBV12-3/TRBV12-4 14 TRBJ2-7
CASSEGTGVTETQYF TGTGCCAGCAGTGAAGGGACAGGGGTCACAGAGACCCAGTACTTC . TRBD1 TRBV2 15 TRBJ2-5
CASNPGLGGTDTQYF TGTGCCAGCAACCCGGGACTCGGGGGGACAGATACGCAGTATTTT few TRBD2 TRBV18 15 TRBJ2-3
CASSLVPNEQFF TGTGCCAGCAGCTTAGTCCCCAATGAGCAGTTCTTC . . TRBV11-3 12 TRBJ2-1
CSVDPSGGEQYF TGCAGCGTTGACCCATCCGGGGGCGAGCAGTACTTC . . TRBV29-1 12 TRBJ2-7
CVSRIGQYLDEQYF TGCGTCAGCAGAATCGGACAGTACCTTGACGAGCAGTACTTC . . TRBV5-1 14 TRBJ2-7
CGAGATGGNYGYTF TGCGGTGCTGGGGCCACAGGGGGCAACTATGGCTACACCTTC . TRBD1 TRBV20-1 14 TRBJ1-2
CASSRGTRGGGEQFF TGCGCCAGCAGCCGGGGGACTAGGGGAGGAGGCGAGCAGTTCTTC . TRBD2 TRBV5-1 15 TRBJ2-1
CSAPSGLAVNEQFF TGCAGTGCACCATCAGGACTAGCAGTGAATGAGCAGTTCTTC . TRBD2 TRBV20-1 14 TRBJ2-1
CASSKAGTGSQREQYF TGTGCCAGCAGCAAAGCCGGGACAGGCTCACAGCGGGAGCAGTACTTC . TRBD1 TRBV11-2 16 TRBJ2-7
CSAGPTGSEQYF TGCAGTGCCGGTCCCACAGGAAGCGAGCAGTACTTC . . TRBV20-1 12 TRBJ2-7
CSARDGDRDFNEQFF TGCAGTGCTAGAGATGGGGACAGGGATTTCAATGAGCAGTTCTTC . TRBD1 TRBV20-1 15 TRBJ2-1
CASRVGGGSTDTQYF TGTGCCAGCAGGGTCGGGGGCGGGAGCACAGATACGCAGTATTTT . . TRBV28 15 TRBJ2-3
CASSLEFGRTYEQYF TGTGCCAGCAGCTTAGAGTTCGGGCGGACCTACGAGCAGTACTTC many . TRBV7-2 15 TRBJ2-7
CASSRRDSTYEQYF TGTGCCAGCAGTCGGCGGGACAGCACCTACGAGCAGTACTTC few . TRBV28 14 TRBJ2-7
CSTGQSSNAQFF TGCAGCACCGGACAGAGTAGCAATGCGCAGTTCTTC many . TRBV29-1 12 TRBJ2-1
CASRTPSGADTQYF TGTGCCAGCAGGACTCCCTCAGGGGCAGATACGCAGTATTTT . . TRBV6-2/TRBV6-3 14 TRBJ2-3
CASSLDGRVAEQYF TGTGCCAGCAGCTTAGATGGCAGGGTGGCCGAGCAGTACTTC . . TRBV7-9 14 TRBJ2-7
CSTSSGTGGQETQYF TGCAGTACTAGTAGCGGGACAGGGGGGCAAGAGACCCAGTACTTC once TRBD1 TRBV20-1 15 TRBJ2-5
CASSLALEQTYEQYF TGTGCCAGCAGCTTAGCCCTGGAACAGACCTACGAGCAGTACTTC few . TRBV7-2 15 TRBJ2-7
CASSTGDSELAKNIQYF TGTGCCAGCAGCACCGGGGACAGTGAATTAGCCAAAAACATTCAGTACTTC . TRBD1 TRBV5-6 17 TRBJ2-4
CSVESRDSSYEQYF TGCAGCGTTGAAAGCCGGGACAGCTCCTACGAGCAGTACTTC many TRBD1 TRBV29-1 14 TRBJ2-7
CAVHRGGRAEAFF TGTGCCGTCCATCGGGGGGGCAGGGCTGAAGCTTTCTTT . . TRBV6-5 13 TRBJ1-1
CASSSERRSYEQYF TGCGCCAGCAGTAGTGAGCGGCGGTCCTACGAGCAGTACTTC . . TRBV5-1 14 TRBJ2-7
CSAPQGAGQPQHF TGCAGTGCACCACAGGGGGCAGGACAGCCCCAGCATTTT once TRBD1 TRBV20-1 13 TRBJ1-5
CAACRDVGGETQYF TGTGCCGCCTGCAGAGATGTTGGAGGGGAGACCCAGTACTTC . . TRBV15 14 TRBJ2-5
CASSLDWDRGNEQFF TGTGCCAGCAGCTTAGACTGGGACAGGGGAAATGAGCAGTTCTTC . TRBD1 TRBV7-2 15 TRBJ2-1
CASRPGRQNTEAFF TGTGCCAGCAGACCGGGACGGCAGAACACTGAAGCTTTCTTT . . TRBV12-3/TRBV12-4 14 TRBJ1-1
CASSQGDRETQYF TGTGCCAGCAGCCAAGGAGACCGGGAGACCCAGTACTTC . . TRBV16 13 TRBJ2-5
CSVAVVTGTEAFF TGCAGCGTTGCAGTAGTCACGGGCACTGAAGCTTTCTTT . . TRBV29-1 13 TRBJ1-1
CASSTRGVPQYF TGTGCCAGCTCCACCCGGGGCGTACCGCAGTATTTT few . TRBV18 12 TRBJ2-3
CASSRTGRDEQYF TGTGCCAGCAGCCGGACAGGGAGAGACGAGCAGTACTTC . TRBD1 TRBV6-5 13 TRBJ2-7
CASSYLAEISYEQYF TGTGCCAGCAGTTACCTAGCGGAGATTTCCTACGAGCAGTACTTC . TRBD2 TRBV6-2/TRBV6-3 15 TRBJ2-7
CASLPSLAKNIQYF TGTGCCAGCCTCCCGAGCCTAGCCAAAAACATTCAGTACTTC . . TRBV6-2/TRBV6-3 14 TRBJ2-4
CASSLPTGTVANEQYF TGCGCCAGCAGCTTACCGACAGGCACCGTAGCCAATGAGCAGTACTTC once . TRBV5-1 16 TRBJ2-5
CSVNTGTADGEAFF TGCAGCGTTAACACCGGGACGGCAGACGGTGAAGCTTTCTTT . . TRBV29-1 14 TRBJ1-1
CASRGTSGRASTDTQYF TGTGCCAGCAGGGGGACTAGCGGGAGAGCTAGCACAGATACGCAGTATTTT . TRBD2 TRBV28 17 TRBJ2-3
CASSVGGTQYF TGTGCCAGCAGCGTAGGGGGGACCCAGTACTTC few . TRBV11-2 11 TRBJ2-5
CASSPPGLAGGSNEQFF TGCGCCAGCAGCCCTCCGGGACTAGCGGGAGGTTCTAATGAGCAGTTCTTC many TRBD2 TRBV5-1 17 TRBJ2-1
CASSSRTNPYNEQFF TGTGCCAGCAGCTCTCGGACCAATCCTTACAATGAGCAGTTCTTC once . TRBV5-4 15 TRBJ2-1
CASSNLAGGDNEQFF TGTGCCAGCAGTAATCTAGCGGGAGGGGACAATGAGCAGTTCTTC . TRBD2 TRBV11-1 15 TRBJ2-1
CSVEIASDEQYF TGCAGCGTTGAAATCGCTAGCGACGAGCAGTACTTC . . TRBV29-1 12 TRBJ2-7
CASSLLTNTQYF TGTGCCAGCAGCCTTCTAACGAATACGCAGTATTTT . . TRBV3-1 12 TRBJ2-3
CASSLASGNYGYTF TGTGCCAGCAGCTTAGCGTCGGGCAACTATGGCTACACCTTC . . TRBV7-9 14 TRBJ1-2
CASSPNRGRSYEQYF TGCGCCAGCAGCCCCAACAGGGGGCGCTCTTACGAGCAGTACTTC . TRBD1 TRBV4-3 15 TRBJ2-7
CSVGMGQGADTQYF TGCAGCGTTGGCATGGGACAGGGGGCAGATACGCAGTATTTT . TRBD1 TRBV29-1 14 TRBJ2-3
CASSPSTGPRTYEQYF TGTGCCAGCTCACCTTCGACAGGTCCTCGCACCTACGAGCAGTACTTC few . TRBV18 16 TRBJ2-7
CSVDDRGSYNEQYF TGCAGCGTTGATGACAGGGGGTCTTACAATGAGCAGTACTTC . TRBD1 TRBV29-1 14 TRBJ2-5
CASSVRVENTEAFF TGTGCCAGCAGCGTGCGGGTAGAGAACACTGAAGCTTTCTTT . . TRBV9 14 TRBJ1-1
CSVESDRGNPYGYTF TGCAGCGTTGAAAGTGACAGGGGGAACCCCTATGGCTACACCTTC . TRBD1 TRBV29-1 15 TRBJ1-2
CAADRQADNSPLHF TGTGCCGCCGACAGACAGGCCGATAATTCACCCCTCCACTTT . . TRBV21-1 14 TRBJ1-6